Below are 24 T cell receptor beta chains sequenced from a single sample in a study of synovial regulatory T cells in juvenile arthritis. Only in-frame clones appear in the TCRdb table, and some are missing; sequencing was by immunoSEQ multiplex PCR. Its listing shows approximately 10,000 clones. Source material: Treg cells from blood. This sample's subset: remaining (HLA-DR-negative) circulating blood Treg cells. The receptors stem from a donor between 2 and 29 years old with juvenile idiopathic arthritis.

The chain is built from TRBV4-1 and TRBJ2-2; TCRdb's D call of TRBD1 is untestable without DNA. The CDR3 extends over 16 amino acids. No DNA is given. Germline V gene lookup returns CDR1 MGHRA and CDR2 YSYEKL. This chain's CDR3 is CASSQVAGSGTGELFF.

The V gene is TRBV6-1, the J gene TRBJ2-2; the TCRdb D gene call, TRBD1, has no DNA to confirm it. This CDR3 has 17 residues. No nucleotide data were recorded. Germline V CDR1 and CDR2: MNHNS, SASEGT. The CDR3 protein is CASSERTARANTGELFF.

The J gene is TRBJ1-2, the V gene TRBV19; no DNA is available, so the TRBD1 call from TCRdb remains unchecked. The CDR3 is 14 amino acids. Nucleotide data are not available. Germline V lookup: CDR1 LNHDA, CDR2 SQIVND (reference sequence). The CDR3 is CASSRGQALYGYTF.

This chain joins TRBV5-1 and TRBJ1-3. The CDR3 extends over 13 amino acids. No coding sequence is recorded. From germline, CDR1 is SGHRS and CDR2 YFSETQ. CDR3 sequence reads: CASSLEAGNTIYF.

Judged by frequency, this clone is medium-sized. The genes are TRBV4-2 and TRBJ1-4. Germline loops: CDR1 LGHNA, CDR2 YNFKEQ. CDR3 length equals 15 residues. No DNA was logged. The chain's CDR3 is CASSQEGATNEKLFF.

CDR3 sequence: CASSRNYGYTF. The V call is TRBV7-9, the J call TRBJ1-2. The CDR3 spans 11 residues. No DNA was logged. Germline values: CDR1 SEHNR, CDR2 FQNEAQ (reference sequence).

The rearrangement uses TRBV27 and TRBJ2-7; TCRdb proposes TRBD1, but this gene call is untestable without DNA. CDR1 and CDR2 from the germline V gene are MNHEY and SMNVEV (reference sequence). The CDR3 loop spans 14 amino acids. This entry has no DNA. CDR3 sequence: CASSLVRGRGEQYF.

The genes are TRBV6-1 and TRBJ1-1. Germline V lookup: CDR1 MNHNS, CDR2 SASEGT. CDR3 length equals 13 residues. No DNA sequence was recorded. This chain's CDR3 is CASSVQRSTEAFF.

The chain has TRBV10-3 and TRBJ2-3; absent DNA, TCRdb's TRBD1 call cannot be checked. This CDR3 has 14 residues. No DNA sequence is on record. CDR1 and CDR2 (germline): ENHRY, SYGVKD. The CDR3 is CASKQDSSTDTQYF.

The chain carries TRBV5-6 and TRBJ2-7; TCRdb proposes TRBD2, but this gene call is untestable without DNA. The CDR3 spans 14 residues. DNA was not recorded. The V gene's germline CDR1 is SGHDT and CDR2 YYEEEE. The chain's CDR3 is CASLRTSGSHEQYF.

The CDR3: CASSTGVWENTEAFF. The chain has TRBV9 and TRBJ1-1; the TCRdb call, TRBD1, lacks DNA for checking. The CDR3 sequence is 15 residues long. No coding sequence is recorded. Germline assignment: CDR1 SGDLS and CDR2 YYNGEE.

V usage is TRBV30 and J usage is TRBJ1-3. The CDR3 runs to 15 residues. The record lacks a DNA sequence. Germline V gene data show CDR1 as GTSNPN and CDR2 as SVGIG (reference sequence). The CDR3 sequence: CAWGHGAFSGNTIYF.

The rearrangement uses TRBV5-1 and TRBJ2-3; TCRdb lists TRBD2, though no DNA is available to test this call. Germline-derived CDR1 and CDR2 are SGHRS and YFSETQ. This CDR3 has 16 residues. No DNA sequence is on record. The CDR3 spells CASSNGGTRGTDTQYF. The variable domain in full, with the rest retrieved from reference TRBV5-1 and TRBJ2-3, is KAGVTQTPRYLIKTRGQQVTLSCSPISGHRSVSWYQQTPGQGLQFLFEYFSETQRNKGNFPGRFSGRQFSNSRSEMNVSTLELGDSALYLCASSNGGTRGTDTQYFGPGTRLTVL.

The gene calls are TRBV5-1 and TRBJ1-1. The CDR3 runs 14 residues. The DNA is not on file. CDR1 is SGHRS and CDR2 is YFSETQ in the germline V gene. CDR3 residues: CASSEGRVNTEAFF.

V is TRBV6-6 and J is TRBJ2-7; TCRdb selects TRBD1, and the lack of DNA leaves this call unchecked. Germline CDR1 reads MNHNY; CDR2 reads SVGAGI (reference sequence). CDR3 size: 15 residues. No DNA has been recorded. This CDR3 is CASSYSRGLGDEQYF.

The genes are TRBV5-1 and TRBJ1-1. This CDR3 spans 12 amino acids. Nucleotide data are not available. CDR1 is SGHRS, CDR2 YFSETQ, per germline. The CDR3 reads CASSSFNTEAFF.

The J gene is TRBJ1-1, the V gene TRBV7-9. The CDR3 sequence is 13 residues long. No DNA appears here. Germline-derived CDR1 and CDR2 are SEHNR and FQNEAQ (reference sequence). The CDR3: CASSLRLNTEAFF. Full variable domain (outside the CDR3, taken from reference TRBV7-9 and TRBJ1-1): DTGVSQNPRHKITKRGQNVTFRCDPISEHNRLYWYRQTLGQGPEFLTYFQNEAQLEKSRLLSDRFSAERPKGSFSTLEIQRTEQGDSAMYLCASSLRLNTEAFFGQGTRLTVV.

V is TRBV5-1 and J is TRBJ1-2; TCRdb outputs TRBD1, but without DNA this stays unchecked. CDR1 and CDR2 (germline): SGHRS, YFSETQ. CDR3 length equals 15 residues. DNA is not on record. This chain's CDR3 is CASSLGGQGGYGYTF.

The rearrangement joins TRBV6-5 to TRBJ2-7; absent DNA, TCRdb's TRBD1 call cannot be checked. CDR3 size: 14 residues. Only the protein is available. The germline V gene has CDR1 MNHEY and CDR2 SVGAGI. The CDR3 region is CASSGDRGSYEQYF.

This chain joins TRBV15 and TRBJ1-1; TCRdb's D call, TRBD1, is unchecked because there is no DNA. The CDR3 is 13 amino acids. DNA for this receptor is not on file. CDR1 is LNHNV and CDR2 is YYDKDF in the germline V gene (reference sequence). The CDR3 here is CATSRKQGTEAFF.

The CDR3 loop reads CASSSTQQGYEQYF. The chain joins TRBV18 to TRBJ2-7; no DNA is available, so the TRBD1 call from TCRdb remains unchecked. The germline V gene has CDR1 KGHSH and CDR2 LQKENI. CDR3 length: 14 amino acids. No DNA was logged.

The V and J genes are TRBV6-1 and TRBJ1-5. Per germline, CDR1 MNHNS and CDR2 SASEGT. CDR3 length equals 15 residues. This entry has no DNA. This chain's CDR3 is CASSEAITSNQPQHF.

The chain uses TRBV10-3 and TRBJ2-2. In germline, CDR1 is ENHRY, CDR2 SYGVKD. The CDR3 spans 14 residues. Only the protein is on record. CDR3 loop: CAIRAGRDTGELFF.

The V and J genes are TRBV5-1 and TRBJ2-3. This CDR3 has 11 residues. No DNA is listed. CDR1 is SGHRS and CDR2 is YFSETQ in the germline V gene. CDR3 sequence reads: CASSIADTQYF.